This TCR beta chain originates from a study of shared clonotypes between healthy human individuals. This clone has a single count. Its antigen is currently unknown. Findings and limits, study-wide: Among the subsets, naive ones generally showed larger estimated richness than memory ones. Against clonotypes common to all four donors, non-shared ones had lower generation probabilities.

From CD4+ cells came CD45RA+ naive and CD45RA-negative memory subsets. Produced via immunoSEQ multiplex PCR; TCRdb's table is partial and in-frame only. This table has more than 1 million clones, 75% to 85% appearing once. Unmatched junction bases numbered 6, after V lost 3 bases and J lost 6 bases. Germline values: CDR1 SGHNT, CDR2 YYREEE (reference sequence). This CDR3 is built from 13 residues. The chain uses TRBV5-4 and TRBJ2-7; 7 bases are shared with TRBD1. The specimen sequenced was memory CD4+ T cells from PBMCs. Noted subset: CD45RA-negative fraction. The receptor comes from a man aged 18-30 years in good health. Some clones in this sample may be carry-over from other donors' samples. The CDR3 region is CASSSDRVSEQYF. CDR3 DNA: TGTGCCAGCAGCTCAGACAGGGTCTCCGAGCAGTACTTC.